This T cell receptor beta chain was sequenced during a study of patients and donors after allogeneic stem cell transplantation. From the RT-PCR reads, TCRdb called clonotypes with MiXCR, one entry per CDR3 protein. This table has approximately 160,000 distinct CDR3 sequences, 25% to 35% appearing once. V lost 0 bases and J 0 bases, leaving 6 bases between the germline ends. The CDR3 consists of 14 residues. Germline CDR1 is SGDLS and CDR2 is YYNGEE. Sequences were obtained from blood, either unsorted or a sorted T cell fraction (not recorded which). J is TRBJ1-1 and V is TRBV9, with D maybe TRBD1 (5 bases). This clonotype was obtained from a human donor who was either an allogeneic HSCT recipient or a stem cell or donor lymphocyte infusion donor (not recorded which). It is not recorded whose cells these are; they may come from a transplant donor. Here the CDR3 DNA reads TGTGCCAGCAGCGTAGGGGGGGTGAACACTGAAGCTTTCTTT. This encodes CASSVGGVNTEAFF.